The rows below give T cell receptor beta chains drawn from one sample of a study of OX40 agonist ivuxolimab in advanced cancers. The data were produced by immunoSEQ multiplex PCR, yet TCRdb's version contains in-frame clones alone and is incomplete. The sample consists of approximately 75,000 clones, more than 90% of them appearing once. The sample in question was CD4+ or CD8+ T cells sorted from blood, obtained in a trial of the OX40 agonist ivuxolimab. The receptors derive from an adult with an advanced solid tumor such as melanoma, head and neck, liver or kidney cancer. Each CDR3 is given without its conserved first and last residue.

J gene: TRBJ1-2
V gene: TRBV7-2
CDR3 protein: ASSLDRIYGYT

J gene: TRBJ2-2
V gene: TRBV27
CDR3 protein: ASSSKTVNTGELF

J gene: TRBJ2-2
V gene: TRBV4-1
CDR3 protein: ASSQRSINGGELF

J gene: TRBJ2-1
V gene: TRBV6-4
CDR3 protein: ASSPEGAGELYNEQF

J gene: TRBJ2-7
V gene: TRBV15
CDR3 protein: ATSRDEGTSGGAEFEQY

J gene: TRBJ2-7
V gene: TRBV6-5
CDR3 protein: ASSRTQDLYEQY

J gene: TRBJ2-1
V gene: TRBV5-1
CDR3 protein: ASSAQGAGSYNEQF

J gene: TRBJ1-3
V gene: TRBV5-8
CDR3 protein: ASMGGNTIY

J gene: TRBJ2-2
V gene: TRBV6-5
CDR3 protein: ASRVTGFGTGELF

J gene: TRBJ1-2
V gene: TRBV7-3
CDR3 protein: ASSLQHTGIPNYGYT

J gene: TRBJ2-1
V gene: TRBV7-3
CDR3 protein: ASSLKPPSGGENEQF

J gene: TRBJ1-1
V gene: TRBV18
CDR3 protein: ASSPPPTPTEAF

J gene: TRBJ2-7
V gene: TRBV7-9
CDR3 protein: ASSLGRDTYSYEQY

J gene: TRBJ2-3
V gene: TRBV7-3
CDR3 protein: ASSPGGGVSTDTQY

J gene: TRBJ2-1
V gene: TRBV18
CDR3 protein: ASSPPTGGPNEQF

J gene: TRBJ1-6
V gene: TRBV5-6
CDR3 protein: ASSLGRINSPLH

J gene: TRBJ1-2
V gene: TRBV6-6
CDR3 protein: ASSPTGENYGYT

J gene: TRBJ2-2
V gene: TRBV4-3
CDR3 protein: ASSQDYRQNTGELF

J gene: TRBJ1-1
V gene: TRBV28
CDR3 protein: ASSFGTEAF

J gene: TRBJ1-2
V gene: TRBV28
CDR3 protein: ASSKGYGYT

J gene: TRBJ2-7
V gene: TRBV19
CDR3 protein: ASSHVQDRLLT

J gene: TRBJ1-6
V gene: TRBV6-1
CDR3 protein: ASRGQSSYNSPLH

J gene: TRBJ1-1
V gene: TRBV13
CDR3 protein: ASSSRWRATEAF

J gene: TRBJ2-5
V gene: TRBV28
CDR3 protein: ASSAPGIQETQY

J gene: TRBJ2-7
V gene: TRBV10-3
CDR3 protein: AISPGTPVHEQY

J gene: TRBJ2-7
V gene: TRBV10-3
CDR3 protein: AISLDRGDEQY

J gene: TRBJ2-7
V gene: TRBV5-6
CDR3 protein: ASSLGLADSYEQY

J gene: TRBJ2-2
V gene: TRBV18
CDR3 protein: ASSPLAGKNTGELF

J gene: TRBJ2-3
V gene: TRBV28
CDR3 protein: ASSPRLPQGTDTQY

J gene: TRBJ1-1
V gene: TRBV10-3
CDR3 protein: AISDWGSGSIQAF

J gene: TRBJ2-7
V gene: TRBV7-2
CDR3 protein: ASSFKGQGFDEQY

J gene: TRBJ2-1
V gene: TRBV5-4
CDR3 protein: ASSTDRSNEQF

J gene: TRBJ1-2
V gene: TRBV30
CDR3 protein: AWTGGMGHRTNYGYT

J gene: TRBJ2-1
V gene: TRBV5-4
CDR3 protein: ASSLTSGGYNEQF

J gene: TRBJ1-1
V gene: TRBV19
CDR3 protein: ANRTKGGNTEAF

J gene: TRBJ2-1
V gene: TRBV6-6
CDR3 protein: ASTPSGGTHNEQF

J gene: TRBJ2-3
V gene: TRBV27
CDR3 protein: ASSQGIDTQY

J gene: TRBJ2-1
V gene: TRBV20-1
CDR3 protein: SAPSVNEQF

J gene: TRBJ1-2
V gene: TRBV5-1
CDR3 protein: ASSSGTGGFGYT

J gene: TRBJ1-5
V gene: TRBV5-1
CDR3 protein: ASSLDGGRQPQH

J gene: TRBJ2-2
V gene: TRBV9
CDR3 protein: ASSARGTGDTGELF

J gene: TRBJ2-3
V gene: TRBV5-1
CDR3 protein: ASSFPSRGDTQY

J gene: TRBJ2-2
V gene: TRBV7-2
CDR3 protein: ASSFYTGELF

J gene: TRBJ1-6
V gene: TRBV30
CDR3 protein: AWTPSGSYNSPLH

J gene: TRBJ1-3
V gene: TRBV5-1
CDR3 protein: ASSLGDRVNTIY

J gene: TRBJ2-3
V gene: TRBV30
CDR3 protein: AWNYGRATDTQY

J gene: TRBJ1-2
V gene: TRBV28
CDR3 protein: ASSSGQGYYGYT

J gene: TRBJ2-1
V gene: TRBV28
CDR3 protein: ATIPGGALRIDEQF

J gene: TRBJ1-5
V gene: TRBV29-1
CDR3 protein: SVGGANSNQPQH

J gene: TRBJ2-7
V gene: TRBV2
CDR3 protein: ASRLEAGSSYEQY

J gene: TRBJ2-1
V gene: TRBV15
CDR3 protein: ATSRALGEQF

J gene: TRBJ1-1
V gene: TRBV9
CDR3 protein: ASSETSMNTEAF